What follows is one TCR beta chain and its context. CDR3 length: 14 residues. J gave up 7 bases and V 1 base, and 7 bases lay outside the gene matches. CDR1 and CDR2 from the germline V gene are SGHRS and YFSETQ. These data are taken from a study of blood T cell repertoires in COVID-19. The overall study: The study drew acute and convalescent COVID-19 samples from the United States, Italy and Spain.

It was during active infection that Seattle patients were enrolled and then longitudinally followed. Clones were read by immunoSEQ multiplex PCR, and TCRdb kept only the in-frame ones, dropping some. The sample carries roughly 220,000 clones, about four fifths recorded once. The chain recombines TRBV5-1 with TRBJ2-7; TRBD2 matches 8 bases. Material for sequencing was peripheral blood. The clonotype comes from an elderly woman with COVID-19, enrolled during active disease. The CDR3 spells CASSLTGGSREQYF. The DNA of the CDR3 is TGCGCCAGCAGCTTGACGGGGGGGAGTCGAGAGCAGTACTTC.